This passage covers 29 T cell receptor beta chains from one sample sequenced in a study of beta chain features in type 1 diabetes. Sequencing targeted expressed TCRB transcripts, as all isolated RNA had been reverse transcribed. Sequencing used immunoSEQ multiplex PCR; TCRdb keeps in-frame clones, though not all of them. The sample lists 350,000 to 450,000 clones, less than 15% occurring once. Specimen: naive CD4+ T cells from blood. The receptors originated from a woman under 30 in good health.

CDR3 residues: CASSVEQGRPAGYGYTF. CDR3 sequence (DNA): TGTGCCAGCAGCGTAGAACAGGGGCGACCCGCTGGGTATGGCTACACCTTC. V gene TRBV9 combines with J gene TRBJ1-2; 7 positions match TRBD1. After removal of 0 bases from V and 5 bases from J, the junction contained 13 bases not matched to a gene. The CDR3 has 17 amino acids. Germline values: CDR1 SGDLS, CDR2 YYNGEE.

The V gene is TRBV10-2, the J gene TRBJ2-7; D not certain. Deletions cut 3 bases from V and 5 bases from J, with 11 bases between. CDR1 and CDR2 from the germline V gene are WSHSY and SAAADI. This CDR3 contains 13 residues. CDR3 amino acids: CASSDIGPDEQYF. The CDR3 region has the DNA TGCGCCAGCAGTGATATTGGCCCCGACGAGCAGTACTTC.

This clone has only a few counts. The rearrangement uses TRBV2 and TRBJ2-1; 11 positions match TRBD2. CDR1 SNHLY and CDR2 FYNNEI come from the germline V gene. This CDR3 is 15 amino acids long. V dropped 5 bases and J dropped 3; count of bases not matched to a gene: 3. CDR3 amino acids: CASSPGTSGYNEQFF. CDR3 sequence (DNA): TGTGCCAGCAGTCCCGGGACTAGCGGCTACAATGAGCAGTTCTTC. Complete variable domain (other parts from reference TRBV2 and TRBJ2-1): EPEVTQTPSHQVTQMGQEVILRCVPISNHLYFYWYRQILGQKVEFLVSFYNNEISEKSEIFDDQFSVERPDGSNFTLKIRSTKLEDSAMYFCASSPGTSGYNEQFFGPGTRLTVL.

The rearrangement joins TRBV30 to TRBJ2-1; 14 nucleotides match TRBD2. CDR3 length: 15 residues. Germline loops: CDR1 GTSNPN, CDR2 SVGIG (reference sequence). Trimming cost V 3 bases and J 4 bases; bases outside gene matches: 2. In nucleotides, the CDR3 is TGTGCCTGGAGGGGACTAGCGGGAGTTTACAATGAGCAGTTCTTC. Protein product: CAWRGLAGVYNEQFF.

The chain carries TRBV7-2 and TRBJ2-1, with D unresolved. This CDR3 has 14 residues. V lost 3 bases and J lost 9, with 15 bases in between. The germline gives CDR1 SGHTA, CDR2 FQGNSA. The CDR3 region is CASSFNTRGFEQFF. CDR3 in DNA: TGTGCCAGCAGCTTTAACACCCGAGGCTTTGAGCAGTTCTTC.

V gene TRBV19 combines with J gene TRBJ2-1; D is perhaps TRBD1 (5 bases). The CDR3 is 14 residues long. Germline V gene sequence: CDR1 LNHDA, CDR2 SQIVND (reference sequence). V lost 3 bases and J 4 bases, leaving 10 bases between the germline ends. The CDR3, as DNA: TGTGCCAGTAGTATCGACAGAATTTACAATGAGCAGTTCTTC. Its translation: CASSIDRIYNEQFF.

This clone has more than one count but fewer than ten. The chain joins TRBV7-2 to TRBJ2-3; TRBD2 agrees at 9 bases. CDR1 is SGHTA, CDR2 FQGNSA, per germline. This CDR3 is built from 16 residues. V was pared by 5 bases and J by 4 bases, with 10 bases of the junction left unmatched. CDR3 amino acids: CASSLQGAGGADTQYF. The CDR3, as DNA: TGTGCCAGCAGCCTTCAGGGAGCGGGAGGCGCAGATACGCAGTATTTT.

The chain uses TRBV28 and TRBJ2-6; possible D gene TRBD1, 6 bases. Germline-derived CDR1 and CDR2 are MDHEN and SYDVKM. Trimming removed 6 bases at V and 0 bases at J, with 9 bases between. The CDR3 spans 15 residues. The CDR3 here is CASSSQGSGANVLTF. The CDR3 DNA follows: TGTGCCAGCAGCTCACAGGGCTCTGGGGCCAACGTCCTGACTTTC.

The CDR3 DNA reads TGTGCCAGCTCACCATTGGCTAGCGGGGGCTACAATGAGCAGTTCTTC. Its translation: CASSPLASGGYNEQFF. This rearrangement joins TRBV18 to TRBJ2-1, with TRBD2 identical over 10 bases. The CDR3 runs 16 residues. The V gene end was trimmed by 2 bases and the J gene end by 3 bases; junction bases not matched to a gene: 4. Germline V CDR1 and CDR2: KGHSH, LQKENI.

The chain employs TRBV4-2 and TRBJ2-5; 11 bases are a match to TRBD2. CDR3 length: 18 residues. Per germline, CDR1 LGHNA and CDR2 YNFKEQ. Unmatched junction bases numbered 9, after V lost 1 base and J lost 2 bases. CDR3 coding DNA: TGTGCCAGCAGCCAAGGAGACGGACTAGCGGGCCCACAAGAGACCCAGTACTTC. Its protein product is CASSQGDGLAGPQETQYF.

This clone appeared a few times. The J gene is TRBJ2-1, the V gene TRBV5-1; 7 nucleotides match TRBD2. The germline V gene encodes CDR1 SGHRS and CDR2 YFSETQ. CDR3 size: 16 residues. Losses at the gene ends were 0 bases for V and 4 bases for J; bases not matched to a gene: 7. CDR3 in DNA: TGCGCCAGCAGCTTGGGATCCAGCGGGATTTACAATGAGCAGTTCTTC. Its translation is CASSLGSSGIYNEQFF.

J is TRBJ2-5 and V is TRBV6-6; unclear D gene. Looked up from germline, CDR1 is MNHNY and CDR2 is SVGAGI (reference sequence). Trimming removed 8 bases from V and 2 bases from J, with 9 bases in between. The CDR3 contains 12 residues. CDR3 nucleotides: TGTGCCAGCCGCCTAGATCAAGAGACCCAGTACTTC. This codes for CASRLDQETQYF.

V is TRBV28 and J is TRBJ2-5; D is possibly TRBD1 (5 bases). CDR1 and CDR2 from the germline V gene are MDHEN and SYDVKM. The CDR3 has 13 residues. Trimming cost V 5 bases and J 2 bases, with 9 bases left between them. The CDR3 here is CASSTAGQETQYF. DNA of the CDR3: TGTGCCAGCAGTACCGCAGGGCAAGAGACCCAGTACTTC.

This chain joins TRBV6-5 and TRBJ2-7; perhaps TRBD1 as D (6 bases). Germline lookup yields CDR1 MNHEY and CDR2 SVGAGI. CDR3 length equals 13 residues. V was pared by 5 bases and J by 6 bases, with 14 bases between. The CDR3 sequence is CASSPRTVSEQYF. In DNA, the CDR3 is TGTGCCAGCAGTCCCCGGACAGTATCCGAGCAGTACTTC.

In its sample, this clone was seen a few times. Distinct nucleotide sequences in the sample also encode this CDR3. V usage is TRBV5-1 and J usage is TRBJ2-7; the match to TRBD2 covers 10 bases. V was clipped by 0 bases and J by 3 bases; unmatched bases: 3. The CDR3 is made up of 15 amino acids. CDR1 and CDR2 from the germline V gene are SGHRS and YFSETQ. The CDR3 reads CASSLALAGVYEQYF. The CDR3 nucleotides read TGCGCCAGCAGCTTGGCCCTAGCGGGAGTCTACGAGCAGTACTTC.

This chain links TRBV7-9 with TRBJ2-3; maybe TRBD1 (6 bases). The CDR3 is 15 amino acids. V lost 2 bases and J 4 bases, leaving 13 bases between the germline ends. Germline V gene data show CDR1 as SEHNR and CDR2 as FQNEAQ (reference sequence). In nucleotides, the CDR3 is TGTGCCAGCAGCTTAAATACAGGGTCCCCAGATACGCAGTATTTT. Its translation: CASSLNTGSPDTQYF.

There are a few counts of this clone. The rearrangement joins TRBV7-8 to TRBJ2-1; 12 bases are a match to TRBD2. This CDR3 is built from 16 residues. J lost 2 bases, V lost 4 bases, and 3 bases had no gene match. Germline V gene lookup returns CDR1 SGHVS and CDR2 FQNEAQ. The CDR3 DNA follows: TGTGCCAGCAGCTCTGGACTAGCGGGGACCTACAATGAGCAGTTCTTC. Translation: CASSSGLAGTYNEQFF.

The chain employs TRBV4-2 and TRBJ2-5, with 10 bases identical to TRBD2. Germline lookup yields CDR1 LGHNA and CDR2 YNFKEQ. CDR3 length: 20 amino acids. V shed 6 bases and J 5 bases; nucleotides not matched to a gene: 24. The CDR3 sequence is CASSLTLLGTSAPVQETQYF. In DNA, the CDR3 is TGTGCCAGCAGTCTCACCCTACTTGGGACTAGCGCCCCTGTCCAGGAGACCCAGTACTTC.

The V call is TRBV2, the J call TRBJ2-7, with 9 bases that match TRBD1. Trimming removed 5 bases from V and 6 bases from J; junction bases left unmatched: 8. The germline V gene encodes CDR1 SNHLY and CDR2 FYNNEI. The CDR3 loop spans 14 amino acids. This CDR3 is CASSTGTGFFEQYF. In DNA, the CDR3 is TGTGCCAGCAGTACCGGGACAGGGTTTTTCGAGCAGTACTTC.

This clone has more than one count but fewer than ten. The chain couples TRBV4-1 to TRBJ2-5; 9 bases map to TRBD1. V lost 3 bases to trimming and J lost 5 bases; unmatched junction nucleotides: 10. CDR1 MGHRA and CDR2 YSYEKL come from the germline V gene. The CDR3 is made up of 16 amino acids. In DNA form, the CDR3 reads TGCGCCAGCAGCCAGGGAACGACAGGGGGTGTGGAGACCCAGTACTTC. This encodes CASSQGTTGGVETQYF.

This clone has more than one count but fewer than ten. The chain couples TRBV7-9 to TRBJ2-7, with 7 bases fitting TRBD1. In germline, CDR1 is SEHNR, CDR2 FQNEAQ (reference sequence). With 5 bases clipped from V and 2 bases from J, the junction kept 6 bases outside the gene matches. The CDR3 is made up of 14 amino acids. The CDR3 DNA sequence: TGTGCCAGCAGCGGAACGGGACAGACCTACGAGCAGTACTTC. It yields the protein CASSGTGQTYEQYF.

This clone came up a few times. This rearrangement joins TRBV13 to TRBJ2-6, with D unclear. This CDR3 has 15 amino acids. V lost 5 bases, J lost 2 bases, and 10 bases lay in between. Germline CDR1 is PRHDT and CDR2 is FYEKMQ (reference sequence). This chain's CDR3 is CASSPHEAGANVLTF. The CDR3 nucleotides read TGTGCCAGCAGCCCCCACGAGGCTGGGGCCAACGTCCTGACTTTC.

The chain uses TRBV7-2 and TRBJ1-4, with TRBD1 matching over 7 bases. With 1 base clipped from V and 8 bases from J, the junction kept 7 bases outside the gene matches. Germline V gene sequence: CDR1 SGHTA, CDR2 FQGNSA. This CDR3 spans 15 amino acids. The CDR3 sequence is CASSLEAGGIEKLFF. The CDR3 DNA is TGTGCCAGCAGCTTAGAAGCAGGGGGGATCGAAAAACTGTTTTTT.

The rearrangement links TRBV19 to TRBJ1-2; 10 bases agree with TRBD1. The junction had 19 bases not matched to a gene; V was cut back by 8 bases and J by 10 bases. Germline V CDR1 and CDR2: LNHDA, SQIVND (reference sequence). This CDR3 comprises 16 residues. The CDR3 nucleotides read TGTGCCAGTGGAGACAGGGGGCGGTCACCGAGTAATTACTACACCTTC. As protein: CASGDRGRSPSNYYTF.

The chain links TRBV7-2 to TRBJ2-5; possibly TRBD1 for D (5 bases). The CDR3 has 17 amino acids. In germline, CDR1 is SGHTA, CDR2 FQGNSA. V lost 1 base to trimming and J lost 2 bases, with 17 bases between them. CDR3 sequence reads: CASSLGSGSSGQETQYF. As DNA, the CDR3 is TGTGCCAGCAGCTTAGGGTCAGGGTCTTCTGGGCAAGAGACCCAGTACTTC.

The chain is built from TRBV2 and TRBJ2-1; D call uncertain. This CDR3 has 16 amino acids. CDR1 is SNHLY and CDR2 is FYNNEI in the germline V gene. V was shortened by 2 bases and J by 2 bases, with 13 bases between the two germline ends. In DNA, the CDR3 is TGTGCCAGCAGTGAAAGCGTCTCCCGCCCCTACAATGAGCAGTTCTTC. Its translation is CASSESVSRPYNEQFF.

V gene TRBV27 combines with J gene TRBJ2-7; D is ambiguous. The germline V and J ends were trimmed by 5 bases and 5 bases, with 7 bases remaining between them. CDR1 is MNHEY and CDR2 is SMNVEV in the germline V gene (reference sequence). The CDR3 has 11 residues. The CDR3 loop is CASSRAHEQYF. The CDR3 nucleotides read TGTGCCAGCAGTAGAGCCCACGAGCAGTACTTC.

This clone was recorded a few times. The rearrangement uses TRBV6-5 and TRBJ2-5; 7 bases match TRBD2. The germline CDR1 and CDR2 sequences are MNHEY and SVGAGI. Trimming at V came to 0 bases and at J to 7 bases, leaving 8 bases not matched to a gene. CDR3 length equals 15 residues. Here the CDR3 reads CASSYSSGTTGTQYF. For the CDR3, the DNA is TGTGCCAGCAGTTACTCATCCGGGACTACGGGGACCCAGTACTTC.

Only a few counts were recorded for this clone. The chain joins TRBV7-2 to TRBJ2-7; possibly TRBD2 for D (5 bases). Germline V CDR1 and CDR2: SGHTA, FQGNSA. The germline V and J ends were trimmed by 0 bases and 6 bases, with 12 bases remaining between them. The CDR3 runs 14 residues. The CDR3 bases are TGTGCCAGCAGCTTAGCATGGCTAGCCTCCGAGCAGTACTTC. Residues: CASSLAWLASEQYF.